This TCR beta chain was profiled in a study of T cell clonality in common variable immunodeficiency. Study-level points and caveats: Common variable immunodeficiency TCR beta sequences reportedly had fewer deletions and N-nucleotide insertions. Fewer TCRbeta clones were shared among CVID subjects than controls.

This CDR3 contains 14 residues. CDR1 and CDR2 (germline): SNHLY, FYNNEI. Produced via immunoSEQ multiplex PCR; TCRdb's table is partial and in-frame only. The sample is made up of roughly 51,000 clones, none counted only once. Heparinized whole blood, about 5 to 8.5 ml, came from each donor. Comment on this clone: The antigen is not known. The CDR3 is cut off 3 residues early in the read; its end comes from the germline J gene.

Sequenced material: peripheral blood mononuclear cells. The receptor comes from a person between 18 and 75 years old in good health. The chain joins TRBV2 to TRBJ1-1, with TRBD1 identical over 7 bases. The CDR3 is CASKLGTVALEAFF. Partial CDR3 DNA: TGTGCCAGCAAATTGGGGACAGTTGCCTTAGAG.